This T cell receptor (beta chain) was found in a study of blood T cell repertoires in COVID-19. Background on the study: Acute and convalescent COVID-19 specimens originated in the United States, Italy and Spain. Sources were T cells, B-cell-depleted T cells, or PBMCs; the material itself was cDNA or gDNA.

The CDR3 is 14 residues long. The V gene's germline CDR1 is MDHEN and CDR2 SYDVKM. Trimming cost V 2 bases and J 4 bases, with 10 bases left between them. As handled by the study authors: It was from reference gene primer amplification that nucleated cell counts were estimated. The assay was immunoSEQ multiplex PCR, and TCRdb's table has in-frame clones only and misses some. The DNA gave D and trimming, while V, J and clone size come from that table. The data show around 81,000 clones, 88% seen once. This receptor was identified in a man between 70 and 80 years old with acute or convalescent COVID-19. Sequenced input: peripheral blood. V is TRBV28 and J is TRBJ2-3; the D is unclear. The CDR3 here is CASSLHIVADTQYF. CDR3 DNA sequence: TGTGCCAGCAGTTTACATATTGTAGCAGATACGCAGTATTTT.